These 32 T cell receptor beta chains share one sample of origin, sequenced in a study of shared clonotypes between healthy human individuals. Naive-designated CD8 cells lacked CD45RO, were positively enriched for CCR7, and omitted terminally differentiated effector memory CD45RA+ cells. Sequencing was performed with immunoSEQ multiplex PCR; in TCRdb, only in-frame clones are kept and a portion is missing. The sample lists some 1,900,000 clones, approximately 94% occurring once. Input material: naive CD8+ T cells sorted from blood. Source of these receptors: a man between 18 and 35 years old in good health.

This clone appeared once. The rearrangement uses TRBV10-3 and TRBJ2-2; TRBD2 aligns across 11 bases. The CDR3 loop spans 18 amino acids. Trimming took 6 bases from V and 8 from J; bases not matched to a gene: 17. Germline V gene data show CDR1 as ENHRY and CDR2 as SYGVKD. The CDR3 is CAIRGRSRLAGPEGELFF. DNA for the CDR3: TGTGCCATCAGAGGCCGGTCGAGACTAGCGGGACCAGAGGGGGAGCTGTTTTTT.

This clone was seen a handful of times. The chain uses TRBV15 and TRBJ1-1; D gene unclear. The CDR3 sequence is 12 residues long. Germline V gives CDR1 LNHNV, CDR2 YYDKDF (reference sequence). V lost 5 bases and J 3 bases, leaving 7 bases between the germline ends. The CDR3 bases are TGTGCCACCAGCGCTCGGGACACTGAAGCTTTCTTT. It encodes CATSARDTEAFF.

The V gene is TRBV5-6, the J gene TRBJ1-2; a weak D match, TRBD1 (5 bases). Germline CDR1 and CDR2: SGHDT and YYEEEE. V was pared by 0 bases and J by 4 bases, with 10 bases between. The CDR3 totals 14 residues. The CDR3 DNA follows: TGTGCCAGCAGCTTGGGGACAACCCCCTATGGCTACACCTTC. Translating it yields CASSLGTTPYGYTF.

Here the CDR3 reads CASSNPTGVVEDTQYF. The CDR3 DNA follows: TGTGCCAGCAGCAACCCGACAGGGGTGGTGGAAGATACGCAGTATTTT. This chain connects TRBV7-3 to TRBJ2-3; 8 positions agree with TRBD1. Germline V CDR1 and CDR2: SGHTA, FQGTGA. J was trimmed by 5 bases and V by 5 bases; bases with no gene match: 12. The CDR3 consists of 16 residues. Full variable domain (outside the CDR3, taken from reference TRBV7-3 and TRBJ2-3): GAGVSQTPSNKVTEKGKYVELRCDPISGHTALYWYRQSLGQGPEFLIYFQGTGAADDSGLPNDRFFAVRPEGSVSTLKIQRTERGDSAVYLCASSNPTGVVEDTQYFGPGTRLTVL.

The chain uses TRBV4-1 and TRBJ1-5; D gene unclear. The germline V gene encodes CDR1 MGHRA and CDR2 YSYEKL. V was clipped by 4 bases and J by 0 bases, with 13 bases between them. The CDR3 is 16 amino acids. The CDR3 sequence: CASSRLLGYSNQPQHF. The CDR3 DNA reads TGCGCCAGCAGCCGATTACTGGGGTATAGCAATCAGCCCCAGCATTTT.

Points on this clone: The same CDR3 arises from other DNA sequences in this sample as well. V usage is TRBV4-1 and J usage is TRBJ2-7; D unresolved. With 0 bases removed from V and 0 bases from J, the gap between germline ends came to 3 bases. CDR3 length: 13 residues. Germline CDR1 is MGHRA and CDR2 is YSYEKL. The CDR3 is CASSQDGSYEQYF. The CDR3 DNA is TGCGCCAGCAGCCAAGACGGCTCCTACGAGCAGTACTTC.

The chain joins TRBV10-3 to TRBJ2-7, with 11 bases that match TRBD2. The V segment lost 2 bases and the J segment 0 bases; nucleotides outside the gene matches: 6. Looked up from germline, CDR1 is ENHRY and CDR2 is SYGVKD. This CDR3 region has 17 residues. The CDR3 sequence is CAISESEGLADSYEQYF. Written as DNA, the CDR3 is TGTGCCATCAGTGAGAGTGAGGGACTAGCGGACTCCTACGAGCAGTACTTC.

This clone is a singleton in its sample. The chain couples TRBV7-6 to TRBJ2-5; possibly TRBD2 for D (5 bases). The CDR3 runs 13 residues. CDR1 is SGHVS and CDR2 is FNYEAQ in the germline V gene. V was cut by 5 bases and J by 7 bases, with 14 bases left in between. The CDR3 region is CASSVSTRGTQYF. The CDR3 DNA sequence: TGTGCCAGCAGCGTTAGCACTAGAGGGACCCAGTACTTC. Complete variable domain (other parts from reference TRBV7-6 and TRBJ2-5): GAGVSQSPRYKVTKRGQDVALRCDPISGHVSLYWYRQALGQGPEFLTYFNYEAQQDKSGLPNDRFSAERPEGSISTLTIQRTEQRDSAMYRCASSVSTRGTQYFGPGTRLLVL.

The chain links TRBV6-5 to TRBJ2-1; tentative D call: TRBD2 (6 bases). This CDR3 region has 16 residues. CDR1 and CDR2 from the germline V gene are MNHEY and SVGAGI. Trimming took off 4 bases at V and 4 bases at J, with 17 bases between the two ends. This CDR3 reads CASSFSGTPDYNEQFF. The DNA for the CDR3 is TGTGCCAGCAGTTTCTCCGGGACTCCGGATTACAATGAGCAGTTCTTC.

The genes are TRBV7-2 and TRBJ2-7; D possibly corresponds to TRBD2 (6 bases). The germline V gene encodes CDR1 SGHTA and CDR2 FQGNSA. Trimming shortened V by 4 bases and J by 5 bases, and 15 bases separated the two germline ends. The CDR3 is 14 amino acids. The CDR3 DNA follows: TGTGCCAGCAGCTACCCGGGACTGCTCAACGAGCAGTACTTC. This encodes CASSYPGLLNEQYF. Full variable domain (rest looked up from reference TRBV7-2 and TRBJ2-7): GAGVSQSPSNKVTEKGKDVELRCDPISGHTALYWYRQSLGQGLEFLIYFQGNSAPDKSGLPSDRFSAERTGGSVSTLTIQRTQQEDSAVYLCASSYPGLLNEQYFGPGTRLTVT.

The chain is built from TRBV30 and TRBJ2-7, with D possibly being TRBD1 (5 bases). CDR3 size: 13 residues. Trimming stripped 3 bases from V and 4 bases from J, with 13 bases between. CDR1 is GTSNPN and CDR2 is SVGIG in the germline V gene (reference sequence). CDR3 coding DNA: TGTGCCTGGAGCGGCGGCAGGGATTACGAGCAGTACTTC. It specifies CAWSGGRDYEQYF.

With regard to this clone: Other DNA sequences in the sample encode the same CDR3. The chain combines TRBV7-9 with TRBJ2-7; 7 nucleotides line up with TRBD2. The CDR3 spans 13 residues. J lost 3 bases, V lost 5 bases, and 4 bases had no gene match. CDR1 SEHNR and CDR2 FQNEAQ come from the germline V gene (reference sequence). The CDR3 reads CASSPGGNYEQYF. Here the CDR3 DNA reads TGTGCCAGCAGCCCCGGGGGGAACTACGAGCAGTACTTC.

The rearrangement joins TRBV6-1 to TRBJ1-5, with D perhaps TRBD1 (6 bases). V lost 1 base and J lost 6, with 10 bases in between. Germline V lookup: CDR1 MNHNS, CDR2 SASEGT. The CDR3 is 14 amino acids. CDR3 residues: CASSEEGGPQPQHF. Written as DNA, the CDR3 is TGTGCCAGCAGTGAAGAGGGGGGCCCTCAGCCCCAGCATTTT.

The CDR3 reads CASSLGTGGDTDTQYF. The CDR3 DNA reads as TGTGCCAGCAGTTTGGGGACAGGGGGCGACACAGATACGCAGTATTTT. The rearrangement links TRBV27 to TRBJ2-3; 12 bases are shared with TRBD1. The ends lost 3 bases at V and 2 bases at J; junction bases unmatched: 3. This CDR3 region has 16 residues. Germline V gene data show CDR1 as MNHEY and CDR2 as SMNVEV (reference sequence).

V and J are TRBV7-6 and TRBJ1-1, with no clear D. Germline loops: CDR1 SGHVS, CDR2 FNYEAQ. Trimming pared 4 bases from V and 0 bases from J, leaving 6 bases between. This CDR3 contains 13 residues. CDR3 DNA: TGTGCCAGCAGCTGGGAGATGAACACTGAAGCTTTCTTT. Translating it yields CASSWEMNTEAFF.

V gene TRBV29-1 combines with J gene TRBJ1-2, with 8 bases identical to TRBD1. The V gene's germline CDR1 is SQVTM and CDR2 ANQGSEA. J lost 3 bases, V lost 5 bases, and 5 bases had no gene match. The CDR3 has 13 residues. The CDR3 reads CSVKKTGDYGYTF. CDR3 nucleotide sequence: TGCAGCGTTAAAAAGACAGGGGACTATGGCTACACCTTC.

The CDR3 loop reads CASSATQGVGSYNEQFF. CDR3 in DNA: TGTGCCAGCAGCGCAACACAGGGGGTTGGTTCCTACAATGAGCAGTTCTTC. The V and J genes are TRBV7-9 and TRBJ2-1; the match to TRBD1 covers 8 bases. V lost 5 bases, J lost 1 base, and 10 bases stayed unmatched. Germline V gene lookup returns CDR1 SEHNR and CDR2 FQNEAQ (reference sequence). The CDR3 has 17 residues.

The chain links TRBV7-9 to TRBJ2-1, with a weak D call TRBD2 (6 bases). The V end was cut by 8 bases, the J end by 5 bases, with 13 bases between. CDR1 is SEHNR, CDR2 FQNEAQ, per germline (reference sequence). The CDR3 sequence is 13 residues long. Here the CDR3 reads CASGGLADNEQFF. As DNA, the CDR3 is TGTGCCAGCGGGGGACTGGCCGACAATGAGCAGTTCTTC.

The chain links TRBV10-2 to TRBJ1-2; weak D call: TRBD1 (5 bases). This CDR3 spans 15 amino acids. The germline V gene has CDR1 WSHSY and CDR2 SAAADI. Trimming removed 2 bases at V and 4 bases at J, with 14 bases between. The CDR3: CASSEGPGRFYGYTF. CDR3 coding DNA: TGCGCCAGCAGTGAGGGGCCAGGGAGATTCTATGGCTACACCTTC.

This chain links TRBV5-6 with TRBJ1-2; D gene uncertain. The CDR3 is 13 amino acids. Trimming left V 5 bases short and J 7 bases short, with 15 bases between. Germline-derived CDR1 and CDR2 are SGHDT and YYEEEE. The CDR3 here is CASSFKWEPGYTF. CDR3 coding DNA: TGTGCCAGCAGTTTTAAGTGGGAGCCTGGCTACACCTTC.

This sequence joins TRBV7-2 and TRBJ2-7; TRBD1 matches 11 bases. Trimming removed 3 bases from V and 7 bases from J; junction bases left unmatched: 5. Germline CDR1 is SGHTA and CDR2 is FQGNSA. The CDR3 spans 14 residues. The chain's CDR3 is CASSLGQGVWEQYF. Written as DNA, the CDR3 is TGTGCCAGCAGCTTGGGACAGGGGGTTTGGGAGCAGTACTTC.

As for this clone: This sample includes further DNA sequences coding for the same CDR3. The genes are TRBV6-5 and TRBJ1-1; D remains ambiguous. This CDR3 has 13 amino acids. CDR1 is MNHEY, CDR2 SVGAGI, per germline. Trimming pared 3 bases from V and 3 bases from J, leaving 8 bases between. This CDR3 reads CASSYSGYTEAFF. CDR3 nucleotides: TGTGCCAGCAGTTATAGTGGCTACACTGAAGCTTTCTTT.

This clone was detected ten times or more. The CDR3 coding sequence is TGTGCCAGCAGTTGGGACAGCAGCGTCCTGAACACTGAAGCTTTCTTT. Protein product: CASSWDSSVLNTEAFF. V gene TRBV6-5 combines with J gene TRBJ1-1; 7 nucleotides match TRBD1. The germline gives CDR1 MNHEY, CDR2 SVGAGI. With 4 bases clipped from V and 0 bases from J, the junction kept 8 bases outside the gene matches. CDR3 length equals 16 residues.

A word on this clone: The same CDR3 arises from other DNA sequences in this sample as well. V and J are TRBV27 and TRBJ2-1; a possible D gene is TRBD1 (5 bases). CDR1 is MNHEY, CDR2 SMNVEV, per germline (reference sequence). The CDR3 extends over 14 amino acids. V lost 0 bases and J 2 bases, leaving 5 bases between the germline ends. Here the CDR3 DNA reads TGTGCCAGCAGTTTATCAGGGGCCTACAATGAGCAGTTCTTC. The encoded protein is CASSLSGAYNEQFF.

The chain carries TRBV9 and TRBJ2-1, with D unresolved. This CDR3 is 12 amino acids long. The germline V gene encodes CDR1 SGDLS and CDR2 YYNGEE. V was trimmed by 3 bases and J by 5 bases, leaving 6 bases between them. CDR3 DNA: TGTGCCAGCAGCGAAGAGGACAATGAGCAGTTCTTC. Translated: CASSEEDNEQFF.

V and J are TRBV27 and TRBJ2-7; tentatively, D is TRBD1 or TRBD2 (6 bases each). The CDR3 is 19 residues long. The germline V and J ends were trimmed by 5 bases and 4 bases, with 30 bases remaining between them. The germline gives CDR1 MNHEY, CDR2 SMNVEV (reference sequence). CDR3 amino acids: CASSHLVSRGAGVVYEQYF. The DNA for the CDR3 is TGTGCCAGCAGTCATCTCGTATCAAGGGGGGCCGGGGTGGTGTACGAGCAGTACTTC.

The gene calls are TRBV6-6 and TRBJ2-3; D gene uncertain. Germline CDR1 reads MNHNY; CDR2 reads SVGAGI (reference sequence). This CDR3 has 15 residues. The V end was cut by 0 bases, the J end by 2 bases, with 9 bases between. CDR3 DNA sequence: TGTGCCAGCAGTTACTCGCATCCTAACACAGATACGCAGTATTTT. This encodes CASSYSHPNTDTQYF.

The chain employs TRBV7-9 and TRBJ1-4, with a tentative D call TRBD1 (6 bases). Trimming stripped 7 bases from V and 7 bases from J, with 22 bases between. Germline values: CDR1 SEHNR, CDR2 FQNEAQ (reference sequence). The CDR3 extends over 16 amino acids. The CDR3 protein is CASTRGGGAGFEKLFF. CDR3 bases: TGTGCCAGCACCAGAGGGGGAGGGGCTGGGTTTGAAAAACTGTTTTTT. Based on the CDR3 plus reference TRBV7-9 and TRBJ1-4, the full variable domain is DTGVSQNPRHKITKRGQNVTFRCDPISEHNRLYWYRQTLGQGPEFLTYFQNEAQLEKSRLLSDRFSAERPKGSFSTLEIQRTEQGDSAMYLCASTRGGGAGFEKLFFGSGTQLSVL.

The chain links TRBV15 to TRBJ2-7; TRBD2 might be the D (6 bases). In germline, CDR1 is LNHNV, CDR2 YYDKDF (reference sequence). V was cut by 3 bases and J by 0 bases, with 15 bases left in between. The CDR3 has 16 amino acids. CDR3 sequence reads: CATSSRGTESSYEQYF. DNA for the CDR3: TGTGCCACCAGCAGCCGCGGGACCGAGAGCTCCTACGAGCAGTACTTC.

The CDR3 region has the DNA TGTGCCAGCAGCCCCGGACTAGCGGGAGCGCGAGAGACCCAGTACTTC. Its protein product is CASSPGLAGARETQYF. This chain links TRBV2 with TRBJ2-5, with 13 nucleotides matching TRBD2. This CDR3 is 16 amino acids long. V dropped 6 bases and J dropped 4; count of bases not matched to a gene: 8. CDR1 is SNHLY, CDR2 FYNNEI, per germline.

This clone showed up just once. V usage is TRBV15 and J usage is TRBJ2-5; D is ambiguous. Trimming took off 1 base at V and 1 base at J, with 10 bases between the two ends. This CDR3 contains 15 residues. From germline, CDR1 is LNHNV and CDR2 YYDKDF (reference sequence). In DNA, the CDR3 is TGTGCCACCAGCAGAGGGCCCGGGTTCCAAGAGACCCAGTACTTC. Translating gives CATSRGPGFQETQYF.

V and J are TRBV11-2 and TRBJ1-3, with D maybe TRBD1 (6 bases). This CDR3 comprises 16 residues. Trimming removed 5 bases from V and 5 bases from J, with 19 bases in between. Germline V lookup: CDR1 SGHAT, CDR2 FQNNGV. CDR3 in DNA: TGTGCCAGCAGCCTCGTTTTCAGGGGCTATCGAAACACCATATATTTT. It codes for CASSLVFRGYRNTIYF.